The entry that follows covers one T cell receptor beta chain sequence. Its antigen is as yet unknown. The data belong to a study of T cells expressing NK-cell markers. Overall study context: Sorted CD3+CD56+NKG2C+, CD3+CD56+NKG2C- and CD3+CD56-NKG2C+ T cells provided the TCR beta repertoires. The authors sequenced eight donors, of whom seven were HCMV-seropositive and one was seronegative.

In generating TCR beta cDNA, 5'RACE template switching with UMIs was used. TCRdb reprocessed the 5' RACE reads and keeps a single row for each CDR3 protein, giving no DNA. The table lists 350,000 to 400,000 distinct CDR3 sequences, with approximately 11% in the top ten. Whole-study results and caveats: Nothing established the HCMV specificity of expanded NKG2C+ T cell clones.

Germline loops: CDR1 SGHRS, CDR2 YFSETQ. The CDR3 consists of 17 residues. The sequenced sample consisted of blood T cells: a sorted CD56 or NKG2C T cell subset, CD4+ or CD8+ T cells, or bulk PBMC T cells (not recorded which). The source of this sequence is a woman aged 45-59 years in good health. This chain joins TRBV5-1 and TRBJ2-4; TCRdb calls TRBD1, which cannot be checked without DNA. CDR3 in amino acids: CASSLALTGVAKNIQYF.